A selection of T cell receptor beta chains follows, all from one sample in a study of CD8+CD57+ T cells in acquired aplastic anemia. TCRdb used MiXCR to reprocess the reads, holding one entry per CDR3 protein. This table has about 190,000 distinct CDR3 sequences, 50% to 75% appearing once. The sequenced sample was sorted CD4+, CD8+, or CD8+CD57+ T cells (not recorded which) from PBMCs. The receptors here all came from a human donor with severe aplastic anemia or a healthy control (not recorded which). The CDR3 runs from the conserved cysteine through the conserved F or W.

V gene: TRBV24-1; CDR3 length: 12; CDR3 protein: CATSDFGYEQYF
V gene: TRBV5-1; CDR3 length: 18; CDR3 protein: CASSLGGTSGGASNIQYF
V gene: TRBV7-9; CDR3 length: 13; CDR3 protein: CASSFSSGGGQYF
V gene: TRBV7-9; CDR3 length: 16; CDR3 protein: CASSFSSGSSVHEQYF
V gene: TRBV20-1; CDR3 length: 12; CDR3 protein: CSARPRDAEAFF
V gene: TRBV24-1; CDR3 length: 13; CDR3 protein: CATRDRGYNEQFF
V gene: TRBV7-9; CDR3 length: 14; CDR3 protein: CASAGDGVPDEQYF
V gene: TRBV15; CDR3 length: 20; CDR3 protein: CATTNGSIRRGTGTNQPQHF
V gene: TRBV10-3; CDR3 length: 11; CDR3 protein: CAISRGNGYTF
V gene: TRBV7-9; CDR3 length: 10; CDR3 protein: CASSRETQYF
V gene: TRBV5-5; CDR3 length: 15; CDR3 protein: CASSFFVMGNTEAFF
V gene: TRBV6-2/TRBV6-3; CDR3 length: 12; CDR3 protein: CASSRWVYEQYF
V gene: TRBV7-9; CDR3 length: 12; CDR3 protein: CASSKGTYEQYF
V gene: TRBV13; CDR3 length: 14; CDR3 protein: CASTADRGNTEAFF
V gene: TRBV7-2; CDR3 length: 14; CDR3 protein: CASSFVSFSSPLHF
V gene: TRBV9; CDR3 length: 13; CDR3 protein: CASSVDIQETQYF
V gene: TRBV7-9; CDR3 length: 13; CDR3 protein: CASSPWDTDTQYF
V gene: TRBV20-1; CDR3 length: 13; CDR3 protein: CSATSGATDTQYF
V gene: TRBV24-1; CDR3 length: 13; CDR3 protein: CATSDGTGYGYTF
V gene: TRBV20-1; CDR3 length: 15; CDR3 protein: CSASASGIGSYEQYF